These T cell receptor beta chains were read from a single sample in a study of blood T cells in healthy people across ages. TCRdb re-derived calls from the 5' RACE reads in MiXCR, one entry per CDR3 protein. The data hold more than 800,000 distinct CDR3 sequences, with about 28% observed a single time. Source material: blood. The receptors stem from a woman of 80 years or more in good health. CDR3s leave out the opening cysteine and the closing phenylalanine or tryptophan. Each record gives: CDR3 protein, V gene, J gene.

cdr3_aa: ASRTRIEQF; v_call: TRBV28; j_call: TRBJ2-1
cdr3_aa: ASSFVGTGALNQPQH; v_call: TRBV12-3/TRBV12-4; j_call: TRBJ1-5
cdr3_aa: ASSPSGRDTDTQY; v_call: TRBV3-1; j_call: TRBJ2-3
cdr3_aa: ATSDLAGPSYKEQF; v_call: TRBV24-1; j_call: TRBJ2-1
cdr3_aa: ASSYSGTQETQY; v_call: TRBV6-2/TRBV6-3; j_call: TRBJ2-5
cdr3_aa: ASRRGGAREQV; v_call: TRBV28; j_call: TRBJ2-1
cdr3_aa: SGELLAGPYNEQY; v_call: TRBV29-1; j_call: .
cdr3_aa: ASRRYEQY; v_call: TRBV28; j_call: TRBJ2-7
cdr3_aa: ASRQLAGGPVEQF; v_call: TRBV2; j_call: TRBJ2-1
cdr3_aa: ASNTGKETQY; v_call: TRBV3-1; j_call: TRBJ2-5
cdr3_aa: ASSLRYSSEQY; v_call: TRBV5-4; j_call: .
cdr3_aa: SARDQDWRSYNEQF; v_call: TRBV20-1; j_call: TRBJ2-1
cdr3_aa: ASSITAGQGNYGYT; v_call: TRBV6-5; j_call: TRBJ1-2
cdr3_aa: ASSYPPGTGDGYT; v_call: TRBV6-2/TRBV6-3; j_call: TRBJ1-2
cdr3_aa: ASTKLPVGGTGANVLT; v_call: TRBV2; j_call: TRBJ2-6
cdr3_aa: ASSLASLSGTSGEFGANVLT; v_call: TRBV7-9; j_call: TRBJ2-6
cdr3_aa: ASSLRGGTGTDTQY; v_call: TRBV11-2; j_call: TRBJ2-3
cdr3_aa: ASSKGGGYSTGERF; v_call: TRBV19; j_call: TRBJ2-2
cdr3_aa: AGSVDGIYGYT; v_call: TRBV9; j_call: TRBJ1-2
cdr3_aa: ASQGWAYEQY; v_call: TRBV7-9; j_call: .